This TCR beta chain was identified in a study of cytomegalovirus exposure and HLA in healthy donors. Study-wide results and limits: Later work associated roughly 17,000 TCR beta sequences with HLA alleles at 0.05 false discovery rate. Association of a missense DCLRE1C variant with TCR beta V- and J-gene trimming was reported in a later analysis. CMV antigen specificity was confirmed in vitro for a few CMV-associated chains.

With 60 Vbeta and 13 Jbeta primers, the PCR was carried out. Profiled with immunoSEQ multiplex PCR; TCRdb holds only in-frame clones, not every one. The sample table includes about 84,000 clones. Note on this clone: Antigen specificity is unknown.

The CDR3 has 18 residues. Germline values: CDR1 SGHTA, CDR2 FQGNSA. V was shortened by 2 bases and J by 4 bases, with 20 bases between the two germline ends. Input material: PBMCs. The source is a man over 45 in good health and CMV-seronegative. V and J are TRBV7-2 and TRBJ2-2; D is uncertain. In DNA form, the CDR3 reads TGTGCCAGCAGCTTAAACCCCCCCCGGCAGGCTGGCACCGGGGAGCTGTTTTTT. This sequence encodes CASSLNPPRQAGTGELFF.